One and the same sample provided the 26 T cell receptor beta chains below, sequenced in a study of T cell repertoires in cytomegalovirus infection. TCRdb reprocessed the reads via MiXCR and lists one record per CDR3 protein. Of approximately 490,000 distinct CDR3 sequences listed, around 11% are singletons. Sequencing was carried out using PBMCs. These receptors all stem from a human donor in good health (CMV status not recorded). Some clones in this sample may be carry-over from other donors' samples.

This clonotype occurred many times. The chain joins TRBV6-1 to TRBJ2-6; 8 nucleotides line up with TRBD2. Germline values: CDR1 MNHNS, CDR2 SASEGT. This CDR3 contains 17 residues. V gave up 7 bases and J gave up 4 bases; unmatched junction bases: 12. The CDR3 DNA follows: TGTGCCAGCACGGGAGGGCCCCCTGGTGCGGGGGCCAACGTCCTGACTTTC. Residues: CASTGGPPGAGANVLTF.

This clonotype appeared many times. V is TRBV2 and J is TRBJ1-5; perhaps TRBD1 as D (5 bases). Trimming took 3 bases from V and 2 from J, leaving 17 bases between them. Looked up from germline, CDR1 is SNHLY and CDR2 is FYNNEI. The CDR3 is made up of 17 amino acids. DNA for the CDR3: TGTGCCAGCAGTGAGGGAGCGGGGGTTGTGCGCAATCAGCCCCAGCATTTT. It yields the protein CASSEGAGVVRNQPQHF. Filled out from reference TRBV2 and TRBJ1-5, the complete variable domain reads EPEVTQTPSHQVTQMGQEVILRCVPISNHLYFYWYRQILGQKVEFLVSFYNNEISEKSEIFDDQFSVERPDGSNFTLKIRSTKLEDSAMYFCASSEGAGVVRNQPQHFGDGTRLSIL.

The chain links TRBV20-1 to TRBJ2-2; D not certain. Germline lookup yields CDR1 DFQATT and CDR2 SNEGSKA (reference sequence). V was pared by 0 bases and J by 6 bases, with 5 bases between. CDR3 length: 12 amino acids. CDR3 residues: CSARDWSGELFF. The CDR3 bases are TGCAGTGCTAGAGATTGGTCCGGGGAGCTGTTTTTT.

The V gene is TRBV12-3 or TRBV12-4, the J gene TRBJ2-1; D remains unclear. The germline V and J ends were trimmed by 3 bases and 2 bases, with 8 bases remaining between them. The CDR3 covers 14 residues. The CDR3 DNA reads as TGTGCCAGCAGTTTGACGCGACCCTACAATGAGCAGTTCTTC. Its translation: CASSLTRPYNEQFF.

A word on this clonotype: A much larger clone differs by one base, so this may be a read error. The chain employs TRBV5-1 and TRBJ1-2; tentatively, D is TRBD1 (6 bases). V shed 4 bases and J shed 4 bases, with 17 bases lying between them. Germline V CDR1 and CDR2: SGHRS, YFSETQ. CDR3 length equals 15 residues. CDR3 region: CASSPRQDPLYGYTF. The CDR3 DNA reads TGCGCCAGCAGCCCCCGACAGGATCCTCTCTATGGCTACACCTTC.

This clonotype has a count of ten or more. The V gene is TRBV7-7, the J gene TRBJ2-5, with D perhaps given as TRBD1 or TRBD2 (5 bases each). The CDR3 spans 13 residues. CDR1 and CDR2 (germline): SSHAT, FNYEAQ (reference sequence). CDR3 sequence reads: CATSRGAGETQYF. CDR3 DNA sequence: TGTGCTACCTCCCGAGGGGCTGGGGAGACCCAGTACTTC.

This clonotype was recorded many times. The chain is built from TRBV11-2 and TRBJ2-7; a possible D gene is TRBD2 (5 bases). The CDR3 has 13 amino acids. V dropped 0 bases and J dropped 7 bases, with 10 bases sitting between them. Germline V gene lookup returns CDR1 SGHAT and CDR2 FQNNGV. The CDR3 nucleotides read TGTGCCAGCAGCTTAGAACGGGGTGGGGAGCAGTACTTC. Amino acids: CASSLERGGEQYF.

This clonotype was picked up many times. The rearrangement uses TRBV6-1 and TRBJ2-1, with a weak D call TRBD2 (5 bases). The CDR3 runs to 19 residues. The V end lost 2 bases, the J end lost 4 bases, and 24 bases lay between the germline ends. The germline gives CDR1 MNHNS, CDR2 SASEGT. The CDR3 region is CASSERLALPPSLYNEQFF. CDR3 sequence (DNA): TGTGCCAGCAGTGAAAGGCTAGCCTTGCCACCGTCCCTGTACAATGAGCAGTTCTTC.

This clonotype was counted between two and nine times. The V gene is TRBV10-3, the J gene TRBJ2-7; 8 bases agree with TRBD1. The CDR3 length is 14 residues. V lost 5 bases to trimming and J lost 0 bases; unmatched junction nucleotides: 3. CDR1 is ENHRY and CDR2 is SYGVKD in the germline V gene. The CDR3 bases are TGTGCCATCAGTCGGACAGGGACCTCCTACGAGCAGTACTTC. Protein: CAISRTGTSYEQYF.

This chain joins TRBV13 and TRBJ2-7; D might be TRBD1 (5 bases). Per germline, CDR1 PRHDT and CDR2 FYEKMQ (reference sequence). V was trimmed by 5 bases and J by 3 bases, leaving 8 bases between them. This CDR3 has 12 amino acids. This chain's CDR3 is CASSTTGYEQYF. For the CDR3, the DNA is TGTGCCAGCAGCACCACAGGCTACGAGCAGTACTTC.

Many counts were recorded for this clonotype. This chain joins TRBV7-8 and TRBJ2-7, with 13 nucleotides matching TRBD2. This CDR3 is built from 16 residues. Unmatched junction bases numbered 6, after V lost 5 bases and J lost 2 bases. Per germline, CDR1 SGHVS and CDR2 FQNEAQ. CDR3 protein: CASSDSGLAGAYEQYF. The CDR3 DNA reads TGTGCCAGCAGCGACTCCGGACTAGCGGGAGCCTACGAGCAGTACTTC. Full variable domain (remainder filled in from reference TRBV7-8 and TRBJ2-7): GAGVSQSPRYKVAKRGQDVALRCDPISGHVSLFWYQQALGQGPEFLTYFQNEAQLDKSGLPSDRFFAERPEGSVSTLKIQRTQQEDSAVYLCASSDSGLAGAYEQYFGPGTRLTVT.

Note on this clonotype: A clone one base away is much larger, so this may be a read error. The CDR3 loop is CASSEWDGNERFF. The CDR3 DNA reads as TGTGCCAGCAGTGAATGGGACGGCAATGAGCGGTTCTTC. The chain is built from TRBV2 and TRBJ2-1; either TRBD1 or TRBD2 may supply D (5 bases each). This CDR3 contains 13 residues. The V gene's germline CDR1 is SNHLY and CDR2 FYNNEI.

CDR3 bases: TGTGCTGGGGGCCAGTTGAGGTCGCAGTATTTT. Translation: CAGGQLRSQYF. This chain links TRBV6-1 with TRBJ2-3, with a tentative D call TRBD1 (6 bases). Germline values: CDR1 MNHNS, CDR2 SASEGT. This CDR3 contains 11 residues.

This clonotype was found many times. The chain joins TRBV7-9 to TRBJ2-5; 10 bases agree with TRBD1. CDR1 SEHNR and CDR2 FQNEAQ come from the germline V gene (reference sequence). Trimming cost V 4 bases and J 5 bases; bases outside gene matches: 10. The CDR3 is 16 amino acids. The CDR3 spells CASSSPRDRGGETQYF. DNA for the CDR3: TGTGCCAGCAGCTCGCCCCGGGACAGGGGTGGGGAGACCCAGTACTTC.

The sample holds many counts of this clonotype. Here the CDR3 DNA reads TGTGCCAGCAGCTTAGCCTCTAGCGGCCCCTACGAGCAGTACTTC. The encoded protein is CASSLASSGPYEQYF. V usage is TRBV7-2 and J usage is TRBJ2-7, with 7 bases matching TRBD2. The V gene's germline CDR1 is SGHTA and CDR2 FQGNSA. V was clipped by 0 bases and J by 2 bases; unmatched bases: 4. The CDR3 runs 15 residues.

This clonotype was recorded many times. The V and J genes are TRBV7-3 and TRBJ2-7, with 9 nucleotides matching TRBD1. CDR1 and CDR2 (germline): SGHTA, FQGTGA. With 5 bases clipped from V and 3 bases from J, the junction kept 8 bases outside the gene matches. The CDR3 length is 15 residues. CDR3 DNA sequence: TGTGCCAGCAGCCCTAGGCCGGGACAGGGCTACGAGCAGTACTTC. Its translation is CASSPRPGQGYEQYF.

This clonotype was detected many times. The J gene is TRBJ1-5, the V gene TRBV7-9, with D perhaps TRBD1 (5 bases). V lost 1 base to trimming and J lost 7 bases, with 14 bases between them. The CDR3 contains 15 residues. CDR1 is SEHNR and CDR2 is FQNEAQ in the germline V gene (reference sequence). CDR3 in amino acids: CASSLGGPAIQPQHF. Here the CDR3 DNA reads TGTGCCAGCAGCTTAGGGGGACCCGCGATACAGCCCCAGCATTTT. Full variable domain (outside the CDR3, taken from reference TRBV7-9 and TRBJ1-5): DTGVSQNPRHKITKRGQNVTFRCDPISEHNRLYWYRQTLGQGPEFLTYFQNEAQLEKSRLLSDRFSAERPKGSFSTLEIQRTEQGDSAMYLCASSLGGPAIQPQHFGDGTRLSIL.

The sample holds many counts of this clonotype. The rearrangement uses TRBV12-3 or TRBV12-4 and TRBJ2-7, with TRBD2 identical over 9 bases. The CDR3 sequence is 15 residues long. V lost 3 bases and J lost 2; bases outside the gene matches: 5. The CDR3 sequence: CASSLETSGPYEQYF. The CDR3 nucleotides read TGTGCCAGCAGTTTGGAGACTAGCGGTCCCTACGAGCAGTACTTC.

There are a few counts of this clonotype. The chain couples TRBV7-6 to TRBJ1-5; D may be TRBD1 (6 bases). The CDR3 is 13 amino acids. CDR1 SGHVS and CDR2 FNYEAQ come from the germline V gene. Between the trimmed V and J ends, which lost 5 bases and 3 bases, there was a span of 8 bases. The CDR3 protein is CASSGQPNQPQHF. CDR3 sequence (DNA): TGTGCCAGCAGCGGACAGCCCAATCAGCCCCAGCATTTT.

This chain uses TRBV5-1 with TRBJ2-3; D is unresolved. This CDR3 spans 12 amino acids. CDR1 and CDR2 (germline): SGHRS, YFSETQ. Deletions cut 6 bases from V and 2 bases from J, with 7 bases between. In nucleotides, the CDR3 is TGCGCCAGCACCGACGTCACAGATACGCAGTATTTT. This gives the protein CASTDVTDTQYF.

This clonotype was picked up many times. The chain couples TRBV19 to TRBJ2-3; 9 bases agree with TRBD1. This CDR3 has 14 residues. Germline values: CDR1 LNHDA, CDR2 SQIVND (reference sequence). The V gene end was trimmed by 3 bases and the J gene end by 4 bases; junction bases not matched to a gene: 2. In DNA, the CDR3 is TGTGCCAGTAGTATGGACAGGGGCGCAGATACGCAGTATTTT. Protein sequence: CASSMDRGADTQYF. The full variable domain, completed using reference TRBV19 and TRBJ2-3, is DGGITQSPKYLFRKEGQNVTLSCEQNLNHDAMYWYRQDPGQGLRLIYYSQIVNDFQKGDIAEGYSVSREKKESFPLTVTSAQKNPTAFYLCASSMDRGADTQYFGPGTRLTVL.

The V gene is TRBV6-6, the J gene TRBJ2-5; 12 positions match TRBD1. After removal of 6 bases from V and 4 bases from J, the junction contained 6 bases not matched to a gene. The length of the CDR3 is 15 residues. Per germline, CDR1 MNHNY and CDR2 SVGAGI (reference sequence). CDR3 residues: CASRSGTGGSETQYF. CDR3 nucleotide sequence: TGTGCCAGCAGGTCCGGGACAGGGGGCTCAGAGACCCAGTACTTC.

Points on this clonotype: This clone may be a read error of a much larger clone one base away. This chain uses TRBV4-3 with TRBJ2-5; D uncertain. Germline V lookup: CDR1 LGHNA, CDR2 YSLEER. This CDR3 region has 14 residues. The CDR3: CASGQIGIVETQYF. As DNA, the CDR3 is TGCGCCAGCGGCCAAATAGGGATAGTAGAGACCCAGTACTTC.

The table lists this clonotype with many counts. This chain links TRBV7-3 with TRBJ2-1; 9 positions match TRBD2. The CDR3 length is 15 residues. J was trimmed by 2 bases and V by 6 bases; bases with no gene match: 5. CDR1 and CDR2 (germline): SGHTA, FQGTGA. CDR3 sequence (DNA): TGTGCCAGCAGATATACTAGCGGGCCCTACAATGAGCAGTTCTTC. It specifies CASRYTSGPYNEQFF.

This clonotype was counted many times. Written as DNA, the CDR3 is TGTGCCAGCAGTTTATTAAATCTAGGGGGTGGCTACACCTTC. Translated, it gives CASSLLNLGGGYTF. The J gene is TRBJ1-2, the V gene TRBV27, with D maybe TRBD1 (6 bases). V dropped 1 base and J dropped 7 bases, with 13 bases sitting between them. Germline V gene data show CDR1 as MNHEY and CDR2 as SMNVEV (reference sequence). This CDR3 is 14 amino acids long.

This clonotype was observed many times. The gene calls are TRBV6-1 and TRBJ1-2; tentative D call: TRBD1 (5 bases). Trimming took off 3 bases at V and 4 bases at J, with 12 bases between the two ends. Looked up from germline, CDR1 is MNHNS and CDR2 is SASEGT. The CDR3 runs to 14 residues. CDR3 sequence: CASSDRGRAYGYTF. The CDR3 region has the DNA TGTGCCAGCAGTGATAGGGGACGGGCCTATGGCTACACCTTC.